This TCR beta chain was obtained from a study of cytomegalovirus exposure and HLA in healthy donors. General study results and limits: Investigators reported fewer than 200 TCR beta chains as tied to cytomegalovirus. A later analysis reported that several of the most significant clusters appeared to be linked to common viral pathogens, among them Epstein-Barr virus.

A multiplex PCR was run with 60 Vbeta primers and 13 Jbeta primers. Method: immunoSEQ multiplex PCR; TCRdb's copy keeps in-frame clones and lacks some. There are about 150,000 clones in the sample; 80% occur only once, and 5.5% to 6.5% lies in the top ten. The germline V gene encodes CDR1 SGHNT and CDR2 YENEEA. The CDR3 spans 16 residues. The V end was cut by 1 base, the J end by 0 bases, with 10 bases between. Note on this clone: As yet, its antigen is unknown.

Source material: PBMCs. This TCR came from a woman between 40 and 55 years old in good health and CMV-seropositive. V usage is TRBV11-3 and J usage is TRBJ2-4, with D possibly matching TRBD2 (6 bases). The CDR3 spells CASSLAEGLAKNIQYF. The CDR3 DNA reads TGTGCCAGCAGCTTAGCGGAGGGTCTAGCCAAAAACATTCAGTACTTC.